This T cell receptor (beta chain) was identified in a study of a mutant IDH1 vaccine in newly diagnosed glioma. Study information: Vaccination was launched 4-6 weeks after radiotherapy alone, or with temozolomide cycles. Treated patients, about 60% male and around 40% female, averaged approximately 40 years of age. Therapy received beforehand was radiotherapy, temozolomide, or both, with most patients given both.

Sequencing was performed with immunoSEQ multiplex PCR; in TCRdb, only in-frame clones are kept and a portion is missing. The table has around 32,000 clones, about 85% seen once. Germline CDR1 is SGHNT and CDR2 is YYREEE (reference sequence). The ends lost 4 bases at V and 4 bases at J; junction bases unmatched: 10. The CDR3 has 17 residues. Time point noted: week 5, during vaccination. With topical imiquimod, each dose of the vaccine consisted of 300 ug of mutant IDH1 20-mer peptide. New WHO grade 3 or 4 astrocytomas that were IDH1-mutant and ATRX-lost occurred in the donors. A word on this clone: Its antigen is not known.

The sequence was collected from a woman in her thirties or forties with glioma. Some clones in this sample may be carry-over from other donors' samples. The sequencing used peripheral blood mononuclear cells (PBMCs), collected from a glioma patient whose treatment included an IDH1 peptide vaccine. The genes are TRBV5-4 and TRBJ2-1; 11 bases are a match to TRBD2. CDR3 protein: CASSPPPSGGSYNEQFF. The CDR3 bases are TGTGCCAGCAGCCCCCCCCCTAGCGGGGGGTCTTACAATGAGCAGTTCTTC.